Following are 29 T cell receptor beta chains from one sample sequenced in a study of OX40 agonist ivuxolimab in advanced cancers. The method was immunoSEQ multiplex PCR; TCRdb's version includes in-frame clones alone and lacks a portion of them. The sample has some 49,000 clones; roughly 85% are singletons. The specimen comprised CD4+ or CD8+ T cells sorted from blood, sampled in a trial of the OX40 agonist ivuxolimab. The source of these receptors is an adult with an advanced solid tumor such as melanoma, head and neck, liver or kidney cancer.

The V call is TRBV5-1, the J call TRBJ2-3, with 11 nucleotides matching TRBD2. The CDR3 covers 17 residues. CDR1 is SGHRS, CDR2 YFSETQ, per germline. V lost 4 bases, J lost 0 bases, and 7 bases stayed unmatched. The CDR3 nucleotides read TGCGCCAGCAGCCTCCGACTAGCGGGGACTAGCACAGATACGCAGTATTTT. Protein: CASSLRLAGTSTDTQYF.

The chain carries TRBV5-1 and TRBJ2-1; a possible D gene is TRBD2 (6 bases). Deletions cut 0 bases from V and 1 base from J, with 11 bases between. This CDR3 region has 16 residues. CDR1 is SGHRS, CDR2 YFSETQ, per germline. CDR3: CASSLAGGDSYNEQFF. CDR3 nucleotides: TGCGCCAGCAGCTTGGCCGGCGGGGATTCCTACAATGAGCAGTTCTTC.

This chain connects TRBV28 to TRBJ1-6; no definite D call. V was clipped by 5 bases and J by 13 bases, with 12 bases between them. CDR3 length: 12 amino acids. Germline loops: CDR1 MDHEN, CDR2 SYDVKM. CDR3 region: CASSPPRGPLHF. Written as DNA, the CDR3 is TGTGCCAGCAGTCCCCCCCGAGGGCCCCTCCACTTT.

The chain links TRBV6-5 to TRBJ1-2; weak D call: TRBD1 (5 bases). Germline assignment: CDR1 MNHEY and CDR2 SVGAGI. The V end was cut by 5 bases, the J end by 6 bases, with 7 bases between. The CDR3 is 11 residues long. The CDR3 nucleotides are TGTGCCAGCAGTCAGGGAGATGGCTACACCTTC. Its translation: CASSQGDGYTF.

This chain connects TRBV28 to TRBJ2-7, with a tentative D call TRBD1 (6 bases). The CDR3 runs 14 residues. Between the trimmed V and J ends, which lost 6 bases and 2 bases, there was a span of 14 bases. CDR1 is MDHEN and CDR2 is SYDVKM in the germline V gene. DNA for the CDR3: TGTGCCAGCAGCCCCCCGACAGGAACCTACGAGCAGTACGTC. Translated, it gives CASSPPTGTYEQYV.

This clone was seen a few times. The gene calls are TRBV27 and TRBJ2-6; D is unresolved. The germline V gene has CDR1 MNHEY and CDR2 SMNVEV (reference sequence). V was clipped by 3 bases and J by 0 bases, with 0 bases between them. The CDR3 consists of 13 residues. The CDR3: CASSFSGANVLTF. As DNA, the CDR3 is TGTGCCAGCAGTTTCTCTGGGGCCAACGTCCTGACTTTC.

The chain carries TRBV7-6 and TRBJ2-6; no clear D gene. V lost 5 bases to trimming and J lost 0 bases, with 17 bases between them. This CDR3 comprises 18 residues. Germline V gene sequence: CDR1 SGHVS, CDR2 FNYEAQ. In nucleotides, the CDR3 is TGTGCCAGCAGCACATCCCCACAGATATACTCTGGGGCCAACGTCCTGACTTTC. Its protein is CASSTSPQIYSGANVLTF.

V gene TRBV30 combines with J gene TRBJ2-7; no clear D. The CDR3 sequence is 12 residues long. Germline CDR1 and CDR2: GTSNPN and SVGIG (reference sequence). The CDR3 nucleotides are TGTGCATCGGACCAATCGACGTACGAGCAGTACTTC. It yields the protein CASDQSTYEQYF.

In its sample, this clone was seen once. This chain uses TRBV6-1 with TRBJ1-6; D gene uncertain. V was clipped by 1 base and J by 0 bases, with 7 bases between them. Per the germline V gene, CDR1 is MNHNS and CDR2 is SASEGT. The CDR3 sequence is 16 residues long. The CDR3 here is CASSEGVSSYNSPLHF. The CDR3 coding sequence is TGTGCCAGCAGTGAAGGGGTGAGCTCCTATAATTCACCCCTCCACTTT.

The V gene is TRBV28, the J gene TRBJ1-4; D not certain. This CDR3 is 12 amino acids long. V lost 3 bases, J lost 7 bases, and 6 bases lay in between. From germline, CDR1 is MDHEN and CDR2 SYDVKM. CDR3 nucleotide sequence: TGTGCCAGCAGTTTTAACAGTGAAAAACTGTTTTTT. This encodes CASSFNSEKLFF.

In nucleotides, the CDR3 is TGTGCCAGCAGTGTAAGTGTTTATAGCAATCAGCCCCAGCATTTT. This codes for CASSVSVYSNQPQHF. The genes are TRBV6-1 and TRBJ1-5; D is unresolved. Looked up from germline, CDR1 is MNHNS and CDR2 is SASEGT. Trimming removed 4 bases from V and 0 bases from J, with 10 bases in between. The CDR3 contains 15 residues.

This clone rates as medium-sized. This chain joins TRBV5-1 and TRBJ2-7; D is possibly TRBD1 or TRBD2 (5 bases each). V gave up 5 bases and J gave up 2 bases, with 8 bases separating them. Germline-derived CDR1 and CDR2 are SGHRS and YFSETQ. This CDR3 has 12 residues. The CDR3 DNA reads TGCGCCAGCAGACAGGAGGCCTACGAGCAGTACTTC. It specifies CASRQEAYEQYF.

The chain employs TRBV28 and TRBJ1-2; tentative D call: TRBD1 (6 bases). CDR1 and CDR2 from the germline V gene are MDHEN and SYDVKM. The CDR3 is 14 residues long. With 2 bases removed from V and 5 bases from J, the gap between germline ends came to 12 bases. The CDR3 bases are TGTGCCAGCAGTTTAGGACAGTCCCTTTATGGCTACACCTTC. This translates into CASSLGQSLYGYTF.

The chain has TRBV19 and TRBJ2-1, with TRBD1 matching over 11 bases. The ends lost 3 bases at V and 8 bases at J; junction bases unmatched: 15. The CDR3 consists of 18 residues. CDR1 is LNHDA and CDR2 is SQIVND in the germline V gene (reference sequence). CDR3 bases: TGTGCCAGTAGTATCGATTTCCGCGGACAGGGGGCGCGCGATGAGCAGTTCTTC. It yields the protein CASSIDFRGQGARDEQFF.

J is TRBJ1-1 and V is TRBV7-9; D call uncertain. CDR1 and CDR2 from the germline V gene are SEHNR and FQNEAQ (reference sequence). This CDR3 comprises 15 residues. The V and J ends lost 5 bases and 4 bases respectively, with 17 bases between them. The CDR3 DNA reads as TGTGCCAGCAGCCCAGGTCCCTCCATGGGCACTGAAGCTTTCTTT. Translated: CASSPGPSMGTEAFF.

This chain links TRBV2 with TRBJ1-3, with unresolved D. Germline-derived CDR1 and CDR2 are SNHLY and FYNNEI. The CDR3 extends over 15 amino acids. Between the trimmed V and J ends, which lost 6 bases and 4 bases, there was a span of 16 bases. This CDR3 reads CASSLSSQTGNTIYF. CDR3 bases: TGTGCCAGCAGCCTAAGCTCACAGACAGGAAACACCATATATTTT.

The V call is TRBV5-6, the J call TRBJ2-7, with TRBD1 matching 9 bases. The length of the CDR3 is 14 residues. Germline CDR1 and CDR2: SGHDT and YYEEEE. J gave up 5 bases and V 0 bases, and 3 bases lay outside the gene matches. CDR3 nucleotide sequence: TGTGCCAGCAGCTTGGTAAGACAGGGGGACGAGCAGTACTTC. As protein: CASSLVRQGDEQYF.

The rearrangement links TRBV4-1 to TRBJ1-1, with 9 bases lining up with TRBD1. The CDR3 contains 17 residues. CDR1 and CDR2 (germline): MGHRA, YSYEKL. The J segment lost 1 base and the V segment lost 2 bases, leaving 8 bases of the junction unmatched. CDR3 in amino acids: CASSQINRGLGNTEAFF. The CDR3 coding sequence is TGCGCCAGCAGCCAAATTAACAGGGGGCTTGGGAACACTGAAGCTTTCTTT.

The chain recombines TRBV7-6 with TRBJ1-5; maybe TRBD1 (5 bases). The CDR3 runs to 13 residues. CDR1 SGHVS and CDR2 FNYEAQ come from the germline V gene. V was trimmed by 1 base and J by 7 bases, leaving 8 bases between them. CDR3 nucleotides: TGTGCCAGCAGCTTAGAGTGGGGGCAGCCCCAGCATTTT. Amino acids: CASSLEWGQPQHF.

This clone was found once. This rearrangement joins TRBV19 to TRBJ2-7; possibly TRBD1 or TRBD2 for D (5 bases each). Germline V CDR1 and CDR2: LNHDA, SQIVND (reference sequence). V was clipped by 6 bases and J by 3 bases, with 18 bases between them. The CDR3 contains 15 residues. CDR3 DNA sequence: TGTGCCAGTAGGGGTGGGGGATCCGGAGGCTACGAGCAGTACTTC. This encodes CASRGGGSGGYEQYF.

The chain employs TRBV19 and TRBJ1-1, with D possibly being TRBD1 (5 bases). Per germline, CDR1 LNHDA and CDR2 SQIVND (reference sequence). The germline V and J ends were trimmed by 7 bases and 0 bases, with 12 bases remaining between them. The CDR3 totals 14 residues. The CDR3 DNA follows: TGTGCCAGTACGATCGGGACCCTGAACACTGAAGCTTTCTTT. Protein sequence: CASTIGTLNTEAFF.

The DNA of the CDR3 is TGTGCCAGCAGTTTCCAAAGCTCCTACAATGAGCAGTTCTTC. This translates into CASSFQSSYNEQFF. The chain employs TRBV28 and TRBJ2-1; D remains unclear. V was clipped by 3 bases and J by 0 bases, with 6 bases between them. The CDR3 length is 14 residues. Germline CDR1 and CDR2: MDHEN and SYDVKM.

The CDR3 DNA reads TGTGCCAGCAGCGTAGCAGTCAATCAGCCCCAGCATTTT. Protein product: CASSVAVNQPQHF. The chain employs TRBV9 and TRBJ1-5; D gene uncertain. The germline V gene encodes CDR1 SGDLS and CDR2 YYNGEE. This CDR3 has 13 residues. Deletions cut 0 bases from V and 3 bases from J, with 4 bases between.

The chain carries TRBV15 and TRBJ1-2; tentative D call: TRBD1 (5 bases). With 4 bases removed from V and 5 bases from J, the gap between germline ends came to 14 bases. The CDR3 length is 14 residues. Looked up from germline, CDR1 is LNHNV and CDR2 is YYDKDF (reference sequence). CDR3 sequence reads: CATSTSGRAYGYTF. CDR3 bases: TGTGCCACCAGCACCTCAGGGAGGGCTTATGGCTACACCTTC.

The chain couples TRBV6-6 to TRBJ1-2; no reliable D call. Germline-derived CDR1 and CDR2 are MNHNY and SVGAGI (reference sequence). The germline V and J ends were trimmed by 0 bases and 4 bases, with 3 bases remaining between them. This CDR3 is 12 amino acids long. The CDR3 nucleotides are TGTGCCAGCAGTTACTCTTCCTATGGCTACACCTTC. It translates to CASSYSSYGYTF.

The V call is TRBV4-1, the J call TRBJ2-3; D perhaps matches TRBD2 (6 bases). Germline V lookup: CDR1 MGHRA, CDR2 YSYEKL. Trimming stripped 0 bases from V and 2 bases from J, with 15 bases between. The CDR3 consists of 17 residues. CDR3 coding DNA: TGCGCCAGCAGCCAAGATTCACTGCGGGGACCCACAGATACGCAGTATTTT. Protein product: CASSQDSLRGPTDTQYF.

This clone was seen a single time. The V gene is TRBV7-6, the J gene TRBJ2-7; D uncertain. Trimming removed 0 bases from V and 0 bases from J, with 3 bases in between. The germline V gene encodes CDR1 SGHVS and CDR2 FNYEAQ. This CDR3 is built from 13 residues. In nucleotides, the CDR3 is TGTGCCAGCAGCTTAGCAGACTCCTACGAGCAGTACTTC. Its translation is CASSLADSYEQYF.

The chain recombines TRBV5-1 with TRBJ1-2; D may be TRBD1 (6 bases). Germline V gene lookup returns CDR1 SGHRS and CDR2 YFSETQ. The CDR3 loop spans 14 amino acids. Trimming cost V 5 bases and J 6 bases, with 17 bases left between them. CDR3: CASRSPGVSNGYTF. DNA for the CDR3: TGCGCCAGCAGATCTCCAGGGGTCAGTAATGGCTACACCTTC.

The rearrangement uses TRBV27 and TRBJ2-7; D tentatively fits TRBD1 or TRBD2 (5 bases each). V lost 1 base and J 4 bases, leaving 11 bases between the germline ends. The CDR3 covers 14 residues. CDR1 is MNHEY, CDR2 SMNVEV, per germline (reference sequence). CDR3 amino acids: CASSLWGRPYEQYF. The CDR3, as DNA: TGTGCCAGCAGTTTATGGGGACGACCTTACGAGCAGTACTTC.